This entry concerns a single T cell receptor beta chain. Its antigen remains unknown. Trimming removed 4 bases at V and 5 bases at J, with 11 bases between. CDR1 is MNHNY, CDR2 SVGAGI, per germline (reference sequence). This CDR3 has 13 residues. This specimen belongs to a study of lymphopenia after photon versus proton radiotherapy. Overall study results and limits: Post-nadir diversity loss with photons came from oligoclonal expansion, particularly CD8+ Temra cells.

Assay used: immunoSEQ multiplex PCR; TCRdb lists only in-frame clones, some missing. The table shows 35,000 to 45,000 clones, with around 81% occurring only once. The genes are TRBV6-6 and TRBJ1-1, with D maybe TRBD1 (5 bases). Material: peripheral blood, obtained from a patient treated with proton-based radiotherapy. The TCR was taken from a woman aged 70-85 years with pancreatic cancer. DNA of the CDR3: TGTGCCAGCAGTTCCGCAGGGTTAACTGAAGCTTTCTTT. Its protein is CASSSAGLTEAFF.